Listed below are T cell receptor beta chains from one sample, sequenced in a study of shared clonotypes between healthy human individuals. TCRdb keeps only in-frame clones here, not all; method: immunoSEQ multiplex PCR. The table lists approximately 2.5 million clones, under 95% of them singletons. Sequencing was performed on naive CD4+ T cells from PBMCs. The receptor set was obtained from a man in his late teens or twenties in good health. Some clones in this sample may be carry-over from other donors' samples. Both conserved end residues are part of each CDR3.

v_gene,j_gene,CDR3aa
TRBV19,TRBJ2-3,CASSTARDPGDTQYF
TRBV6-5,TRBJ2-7,CASSYTGGTTYEQYF
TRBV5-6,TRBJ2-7,CASSLMGTGPDEQYF
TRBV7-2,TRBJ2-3,CASSLATSRATDTQYF
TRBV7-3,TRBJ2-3,CASSRTGARDTQYF
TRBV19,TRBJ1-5,CASRDRGNSNQPQHF
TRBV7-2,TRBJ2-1,CASSSWTSGRDEQFF
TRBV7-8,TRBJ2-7,CASSPLQATYEQYF
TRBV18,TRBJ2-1,CASSPSAGGRGVNEQFF
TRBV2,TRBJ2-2,CASRGTGSGELFF
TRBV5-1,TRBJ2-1,CASSLGASYNEQFF
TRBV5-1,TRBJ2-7,CASSSGYF
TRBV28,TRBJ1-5,CAITGSMNQPQHF
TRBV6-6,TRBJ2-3,CASTTTSDSTDTQYF
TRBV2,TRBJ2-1,CASSANHYNEQFF
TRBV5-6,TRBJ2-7,CASTRVRDRYEQYF
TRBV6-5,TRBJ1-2,CASSQGQGDGYTF
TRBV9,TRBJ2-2,CASSDKITGELFF
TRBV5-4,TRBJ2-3,CASSLSGIGADTQYF
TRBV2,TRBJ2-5,CASSGGGTYQETQYF
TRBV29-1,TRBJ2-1,CSVVLMGHIIDEQFF
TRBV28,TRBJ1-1,CASSTIGTGGKAEAFF
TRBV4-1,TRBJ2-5,CASSQVGGAQYF
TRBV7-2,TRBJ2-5,CASSPRGGEQGKTQYF
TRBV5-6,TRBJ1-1,CASSRPGQGASEAFF